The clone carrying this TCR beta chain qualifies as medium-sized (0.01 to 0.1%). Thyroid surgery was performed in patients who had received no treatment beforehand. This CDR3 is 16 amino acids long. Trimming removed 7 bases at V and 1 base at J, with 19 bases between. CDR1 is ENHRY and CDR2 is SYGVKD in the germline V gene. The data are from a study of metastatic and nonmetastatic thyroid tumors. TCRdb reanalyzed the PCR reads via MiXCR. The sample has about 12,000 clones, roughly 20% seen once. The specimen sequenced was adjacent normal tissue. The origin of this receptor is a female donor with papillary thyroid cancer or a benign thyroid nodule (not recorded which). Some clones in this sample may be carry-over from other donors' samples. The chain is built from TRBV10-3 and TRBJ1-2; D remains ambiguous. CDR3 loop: CAINTARRDINYGYTF. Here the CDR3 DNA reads TGTGCCATCAATACAGCTCGGAGAGATATTAACTATGGCTACACCTTC.